A single sample gave rise to the 19 T cell receptor beta chains below, sequenced in a study of technical replicates of blood from several donors. The assay was immunoSEQ multiplex PCR, and TCRdb's table has in-frame clones only and misses some. This table has 60,000 to 80,000 clones, approximately 90% appearing once. Sequencing was carried out using PBMCs. All receptors derive from a human donor in good health. Some clones in this sample may be carry-over from other donors' samples.

This chain links TRBV6-1 with TRBJ2-2, with a possible D match to TRBD1 (6 bases). The germline gives CDR1 MNHNS, CDR2 SASEGT. Between the trimmed V and J ends, which lost 5 bases and 2 bases, there was a span of 9 bases. The CDR3 has 14 residues. The CDR3, as DNA: TGTGCCAGCAGTCGGGACATCAACACCGGGGAGCTGTTTTTT. Its translation is CASSRDINTGELFF.

V and J are TRBV4-3 and TRBJ2-7; 8 nucleotides line up with TRBD1. Germline V gives CDR1 LGHNA, CDR2 YSLEER. V lost 0 bases to trimming and J lost 3 bases; unmatched junction nucleotides: 1. The CDR3 is made up of 14 amino acids. The CDR3 nucleotides are TGCGCCAGCAGCCAAGAACAGGGGGGCTACGAGCAGTACTTC. This translates into CASSQEQGGYEQYF.

This clone was seen once. The chain joins TRBV7-9 to TRBJ1-4; unclear D gene. The V end was cut by 1 base, the J end by 4 bases, with 7 bases between. The germline V gene encodes CDR1 SEHNR and CDR2 FQNEAQ (reference sequence). The CDR3 consists of 14 residues. DNA for the CDR3: TGTGCCAGCAGCTTAGGGCAGGTTAATGAAAAACTGTTTTTT. It is translated as CASSLGQVNEKLFF.

The chain employs TRBV7-9 and TRBJ2-5; no clear D. Trimming removed 4 bases at V and 4 bases at J, with 10 bases between. CDR3 length equals 13 residues. Germline values: CDR1 SEHNR, CDR2 FQNEAQ (reference sequence). The CDR3 loop reads CASSSSLPETQYF. CDR3 nucleotide sequence: TGTGCCAGCAGCTCGAGCCTCCCAGAGACCCAGTACTTC. Drawing the rest from reference TRBV7-9 and TRBJ2-5, the complete variable domain is DTGVSQNPRHKITKRGQNVTFRCDPISEHNRLYWYRQTLGQGPEFLTYFQNEAQLEKSRLLSDRFSAERPKGSFSTLEIQRTEQGDSAMYLCASSSSLPETQYFGPGTRLLVL.

The chain links TRBV18 to TRBJ2-7; D call uncertain. The V end lost 3 bases, the J end lost 4 bases, and 10 bases lay between the germline ends. The CDR3 sequence is 13 residues long. Germline V gene sequence: CDR1 KGHSH, CDR2 LQKENI. The DNA for the CDR3 is TGTGCCAGCTCACCCAGAGGAGTGTACGAGCAGTACTTC. Its protein product is CASSPRGVYEQYF.

This chain joins TRBV10-3 and TRBJ1-1; D is possibly TRBD1 (5 bases). Trimming removed 3 bases from V and 0 bases from J, with 17 bases in between. The CDR3 loop spans 17 amino acids. The germline CDR1 and CDR2 sequences are ENHRY and SYGVKD. The CDR3 is CAISDPGGGNMNTEAFF. The DNA for the CDR3 is TGTGCCATCAGTGACCCTGGGGGGGGAAACATGAACACTGAAGCTTTCTTT.

This clone was observed once. The rearrangement links TRBV4-3 to TRBJ2-3, with TRBD1 as a possible D gene (5 bases). Germline CDR1 LGHNA, CDR2 YSLEER. The CDR3 extends over 15 amino acids. The V gene lost 1 base and the J gene lost 2 bases, with 10 bases spanning the gap. The CDR3 region has the DNA TGCGCCAGCAGCCAAGGGGGCCGGGTCACAGATACGCAGTATTTT. Amino acid sequence: CASSQGGRVTDTQYF.

The rearrangement uses TRBV10-3 and TRBJ1-1, with TRBD1 as a possible D gene (6 bases). CDR3 length: 14 amino acids. Trimming left V 5 bases short and J 1 base short, with 11 bases between. The germline gives CDR1 ENHRY, CDR2 SYGVKD. The CDR3 DNA follows: TGTGCCATCAGTCCGGGACAAACGAACACTGAAGCTTTCTTT. This gives the protein CAISPGQTNTEAFF.

The chain recombines TRBV5-1 with TRBJ1-5, with D tentatively TRBD1 (5 bases). Germline assignment: CDR1 SGHRS and CDR2 YFSETQ. CDR3 size: 16 residues. The V gene lost 1 base and the J gene lost 6 bases, with 17 bases spanning the gap. CDR3 residues: CASSLLPGGESQPQHF. The CDR3 DNA is TGCGCCAGCAGCTTGTTGCCAGGAGGGGAGAGTCAGCCCCAGCATTTT.

This chain uses TRBV5-4 with TRBJ2-7; D is ambiguous. Germline V gene data show CDR1 as SGHNT and CDR2 as YYREEE (reference sequence). The CDR3 length is 13 residues. Trimming removed 3 bases at V and 3 bases at J, with 10 bases between. CDR3 nucleotide sequence: TGTGCCAGCAGCTCGGGTGGAGACTACGAGCAGTACTTC. Amino acids: CASSSGGDYEQYF.

The rearrangement links TRBV5-1 to TRBJ2-2; maybe TRBD1 (5 bases). CDR3 size: 14 residues. CDR1 SGHRS and CDR2 YFSETQ come from the germline V gene. The V end was cut by 4 bases, the J end by 6 bases, with 13 bases between. The CDR3 is CASSTQQVPGELFF. CDR3 nucleotides: TGCGCCAGCAGCACCCAACAGGTCCCCGGGGAGCTGTTTTTT. The whole variable domain, remainder taken from reference TRBV5-1 and TRBJ2-2, is KAGVTQTPRYLIKTRGQQVTLSCSPISGHRSVSWYQQTPGQGLQFLFEYFSETQRNKGNFPGRFSGRQFSNSRSEMNVSTLELGDSALYLCASSTQQVPGELFFGEGSRLTVL.

This clone is medium-sized in the sample. This chain links TRBV9 with TRBJ1-1; possible D gene TRBD1, 5 bases. Germline V gives CDR1 SGDLS, CDR2 YYNGEE. Trimming left V 5 bases short and J 6 bases short, with 11 bases between. The CDR3 is made up of 12 amino acids. The CDR3: CASSGGGAEAFF. The CDR3 coding sequence is TGTGCCAGCAGTGGAGGAGGGGCTGAAGCTTTCTTT. The full variable domain, in which reference TRBV9 and TRBJ1-1 provide the parts outside the CDR3, is DSGVTQTPKHLITATGQRVTLRCSPRSGDLSVYWYQQSLDQGLQFLIQYYNGEERAKGNILERFSAQQFPDLHSELNLSSLELGDSALYFCASSGGGAEAFFGQGTRLTVV.

Concerning this clone itself: This sample also contains other DNA sequences that code for the same CDR3. The V and J genes are TRBV28 and TRBJ2-7; 9 nucleotides agree with TRBD2. CDR3 size: 14 residues. V lost 6 bases to trimming and J lost 3 bases; unmatched junction nucleotides: 6. Germline assignment: CDR1 MDHEN and CDR2 SYDVKM. In DNA, the CDR3 is TGTGCCAGCAGCTCAAAGCGGGGGGTCTACGAGCAGTACTTC. It yields the protein CASSSKRGVYEQYF.

The chain carries TRBV23-1 and TRBJ2-5, with a tentative D call TRBD2 (6 bases). TRBV23-1 is reported as an ORF; its role is uncertain. This CDR3 contains 13 residues. This CDR3 is CATPGLMAETQYF. DNA for the CDR3: TGCGCTACCCCGGGACTCATGGCGGAGACCCAGTACTTC.

This chain's CDR3 is CAWSDTLEAFF. In DNA form, the CDR3 reads TGTGCCTGGAGTGACACCCTTGAAGCTTTCTTT. The gene calls are TRBV30 and TRBJ1-1; D is uncertain. V dropped 1 base and J dropped 7 bases, with 7 bases sitting between them. The CDR3 is made up of 11 amino acids. Germline lookup yields CDR1 GTSNPN and CDR2 SVGIG (reference sequence).

This clone was picked up one time. The J gene is TRBJ1-2, the V gene TRBV15; 7 nucleotides line up with TRBD1. The length of the CDR3 is 14 residues. The trim removed 0 bases at V and 5 bases at J, leaving 3 bases unmatched. CDR1 LNHNV and CDR2 YYDKDF come from the germline V gene (reference sequence). CDR3 protein: CATSRDQGGYGYTF. As DNA, the CDR3 is TGTGCCACCAGCAGAGATCAGGGGGGATATGGCTACACCTTC.

Only a few counts were recorded for this clone. The rearrangement links TRBV18 to TRBJ1-3; D is uncertain. The germline V gene encodes CDR1 KGHSH and CDR2 LQKENI. This CDR3 is built from 17 residues. The V end was cut by 4 bases, the J end by 0 bases, with 16 bases between. The CDR3 is CASSLPGRAASGNTIYF. In DNA form, the CDR3 reads TGTGCCAGCTCACTGCCGGGGAGGGCGGCCTCTGGAAACACCATATATTTT.

The V gene is TRBV6-5, the J gene TRBJ2-7; 11 nucleotides line up with TRBD1. The V gene end was trimmed by 6 bases and the J gene end by 6 bases; junction bases not matched to a gene: 10. This CDR3 region has 15 residues. In germline, CDR1 is MNHEY, CDR2 SVGAGI. The CDR3 region is CASSKRTGGEGEQYF. CDR3 coding DNA: TGTGCCAGCAGCAAACGGACAGGGGGCGAAGGCGAGCAGTACTTC.

The DNA of the CDR3 is TGTGCCAGTACCCTAGGGACAGGTTATGAGCAGTTCTTC. Translating it yields CASTLGTGYEQFF. The J gene is TRBJ2-1, the V gene TRBV19; 8 nucleotides agree with TRBD1. J lost 8 bases, V lost 7 bases, and 7 bases had no gene match. This CDR3 has 13 residues. The germline V gene has CDR1 LNHDA and CDR2 SQIVND (reference sequence).